A single sample is the source of the 17 T cell receptor beta chains below, sequenced in a study of T cells in Graves' hyperthyroidism and ophthalmopathy (dated by TCRdb to about 2019). Preparation of the library involved multiplex PCR. Sequencing relied on an Illumina HiSeq 2000. Amplification of TCR beta CDR3 regions was carried out from RNA transcripts. For the first round of RT-PCR on the TCR CDR3, the HTBI primer set was used together with the Qiagen OneStep RT-PCR kit. The public reads were reanalyzed by TCRdb: fastp trimming at Q25, MiXCR alignment, in-frame beta chains only. Rows merge per CDR3 protein into single entries with the most common DNA and genes. The sample yields approximately 530,000 distinct CDR3 sequences; about 20% were counted once. Clones ranked in the top ten supply 47% of the sample. Sequenced sample: blood. These receptors all come from a man aged 35-49 years with Graves' ophthalmopathy.

This clonotype showed up many times. The V call is TRBV7-8, the J call TRBJ2-7; 9 nucleotides line up with TRBD2. CDR1 is SGHVS and CDR2 is FQNEAQ in the germline V gene. The CDR3 has 18 residues. J gave up 7 bases and V 5 bases, and 21 bases lay outside the gene matches. CDR3 sequence reads: CASSARKWWLAGFEEQYF. The CDR3 DNA sequence: TGTGCCAGCAGCGCCCGTAAGTGGTGGCTAGCGGGATTCGAGGAGCAGTACTTC. Looking up the rest from reference TRBV7-8 and TRBJ2-7 gives the full variable domain: GAGVSQSPRYKVAKRGQDVALRCDPISGHVSLFWYQQALGQGPEFLTYFQNEAQLDKSGLPSDRFFAERPEGSVSTLKIQRTQQEDSAVYLCASSARKWWLAGFEEQYFGPGTRLTVT.

Concerning this clonotype: A much more abundant neighbour one base away suggests this may be a read error. The chain couples TRBV2 to TRBJ1-1, with D unresolved. The CDR3 covers 14 residues. The germline V gene has CDR1 SNHLY and CDR2 FYNNEI. The CDR3, as DNA: TGTGCCAGCAGTGGTAATGGGGATGACACTGAAGCTCTCTTT. This translates into CASSGNGDDTEALF.

Many counts were recorded for this clonotype. The chain employs TRBV20-1 and TRBJ1-1; unclear D gene. The germline V gene encodes CDR1 DFQATT and CDR2 SNEGSKA (reference sequence). The CDR3 loop spans 13 amino acids. With 3 bases removed from V and 1 base from J, the gap between germline ends came to 9 bases. The CDR3 DNA follows: TGCAGTGCTAGCCTACAAGGGAACACTGAAGCTTTCTTT. It codes for CSASLQGNTEAFF.

The sample holds many counts of this clonotype. The chain recombines TRBV30 with TRBJ2-5; D perhaps matches TRBD2 (5 bases). CDR1 is GTSNPN, CDR2 SVGIG, per germline (reference sequence). V lost 7 bases to trimming and J lost 5 bases, with 14 bases between them. The CDR3 consists of 12 residues. For the CDR3, the DNA is TGTGCCTCCCGGGGAGATAGCGAGACCCAGTACTTC. Translating it yields CASRGDSETQYF.

This clonotype was seen a handful of times. The V call is TRBV28, the J call TRBJ2-2; D tentatively reads TRBD1 or TRBD2 (6 bases each). V shed 6 bases and J shed 7 bases, with 18 bases lying between them. Germline V gene lookup returns CDR1 MDHEN and CDR2 SYDVKM. The CDR3 spans 15 residues. CDR3 coding DNA: TGTGCCAGCAGGTCTTCGTGGGGGGCGGTCGGGGAGCTGTTTTTT. This sequence encodes CASRSSWGAVGELFF.

This clonotype was seen at least ten times. This rearrangement joins TRBV27 to TRBJ2-7, with 7 bases matching TRBD1. V shed 3 bases and J 2 bases; nucleotides not matched to a gene: 7. The CDR3 extends over 15 amino acids. In germline, CDR1 is MNHEY, CDR2 SMNVEV (reference sequence). The CDR3 DNA sequence: TGTGCCAGCAGTTTTGAGGGGGCGAGGACCTACGAGCAGTACTTC. Amino acid sequence: CASSFEGARTYEQYF.

This clonotype was seen more than once but under ten times. An end of the junction does not agree with germline; a read error may underlie this. The chain recombines TRBV20-1 with TRBJ2-1, with TRBD2 as a possible D gene (5 bases). Per germline, CDR1 DFQATT and CDR2 SNEGSKA (reference sequence). The CDR3 has 15 amino acids. The CDR3 loop is CSARSAPSDYNGQFF. For the CDR3, the DNA is TGCAGTGCTAGGTCGGCCCCATCTGACTACAATGGGCAGTTCTTC.

This clonotype was seen only a few times. The chain combines TRBV28 with TRBJ1-5, with a possible D match to TRBD1 (5 bases). V lost 8 bases, J lost 3 bases, and 11 bases lay in between. The CDR3 contains 13 residues. CDR1 MDHEN and CDR2 SYDVKM come from the germline V gene. Here the CDR3 reads CASLRQINQPQHF. CDR3 nucleotides: TGTGCCAGCCTTCGACAGATCAATCAGCCCCAGCATTTT.

This clonotype appeared many times. V usage is TRBV12-3 or TRBV12-4 and J usage is TRBJ2-3; D gene ambiguous. Trimming cost V 8 bases and J 1 base, with 10 bases left between them. The CDR3 sequence is 13 residues long. CDR3 coding DNA: TGTGCCAGCGAGTCGTTTGGCACAGATACGCAGTATTTT. The encoded protein is CASESFGTDTQYF.

This chain links TRBV11-3 with TRBJ2-1, with D perhaps assigned TRBD1 or TRBD2 (5 bases each). Trimming took 9 bases from V and 2 from J, leaving 11 bases between them. The CDR3 extends over 13 amino acids. The germline V gene encodes CDR1 SGHNT and CDR2 YENEEA. CDR3: CARKRGTYNEQFF. DNA of the CDR3: TGTGCCAGAAAGAGGGGAACCTACAATGAGCAGTTCTTC.

Only a few counts were recorded for this clonotype. The chain links TRBV5-5 to TRBJ2-1, with a possible D match to TRBD2 (5 bases). Trimming left V 0 bases short and J 0 bases short, with 10 bases between. Germline CDR1 SGHKS, CDR2 YYEKEE (reference sequence). This CDR3 is built from 16 residues. In nucleotides, the CDR3 is TGTGCCAGCAGCTTGGTCCTAGCTAGCTCCTACAATGAGCAGTTCTTC. Its protein is CASSLVLASSYNEQFF.

This clonotype was counted between two and nine times. V is TRBV3-1 and J is TRBJ2-7, with 13 positions matching TRBD2. The length of the CDR3 is 15 residues. V gave up 4 bases and J gave up 3 bases; unmatched junction bases: 3. In germline, CDR1 is LGHDT, CDR2 YNNKEL (reference sequence). The CDR3 DNA reads TGTGCCAGCAGCCTCCGGACTAGCGGGGGCTACGAGCAGTACTTC. This gives the protein CASSLRTSGGYEQYF.

This clonotype was detected ten times or more. The V call is TRBV6-1, the J call TRBJ2-1; TRBD2 matches 9 bases. Germline CDR1 reads MNHNS; CDR2 reads SASEGT. Unmatched junction bases numbered 26, after V lost 7 bases and J lost 4 bases. This CDR3 region has 21 residues. CDR3 amino acids: CASTPRGASGAAGGRYNEQFF. CDR3 DNA: TGTGCCAGCACTCCCCGTGGGGCTAGCGGGGCGGCCGGGGGCAGATACAATGAGCAGTTCTTC.

This clonotype was counted many times. The chain links TRBV5-1 to TRBJ2-1; D remains unclear. Trimming removed 2 bases from V and 8 bases from J, with 14 bases in between. The CDR3 is 14 amino acids. Germline V gives CDR1 SGHRS, CDR2 YFSETQ. The CDR3 DNA follows: TGCGCCAGCAGCTTTACCAGTGGGTTCGATGAGCAGTTCTTC. Translating it yields CASSFTSGFDEQFF.

The sample holds a few counts of this clonotype. The J gene is TRBJ1-5, the V gene TRBV3-2; the DNA was not used to check the table's D call, TRBD1. TRBV3-2 is described as a pseudogene. The CDR3 has 15 residues. CDR3 in DNA: TGTGCCAGCAACCACAGGGAAGGTAACAATCAGCCCCAGCATTTT. Translation: CASNHREGNNQPQHF.

This clonotype has more than one count but fewer than ten. The V gene is TRBV6-2 or TRBV6-3, the J gene TRBJ1-1; D uncertain. Trimming removed 9 bases at V and 0 bases at J, with 8 bases between. This CDR3 has 12 amino acids. Germline CDR1 and CDR2: MNHEY and SVGEGT. DNA of the CDR3: TGTGCCAGTGCGGGAGTGAACACTGAAGCTTTCTTT. As protein: CASAGVNTEAFF.

The chain joins TRBV29-1 to TRBJ2-5; the match to TRBD1 covers 9 bases. This CDR3 is 11 amino acids long. V was pared by 1 base and J by 14 bases, with 5 bases of the junction left unmatched. Germline-derived CDR1 and CDR2 are SQVTM and ANQGSEA. CDR3 DNA: TGCAGCGTTGAAGGGGGACAGGGCGTTTACTTC. Its translation is CSVEGGQGVYF.